These 5 T cell receptor beta chains were all obtained from the same sample, sequenced in a study of T cell responses to AZD1222 COVID-19 vaccine (dated by TCRdb to about 2021). Library construction relied on the immunoSEQ multiplex PCR assay. Here the immuneACCESS table is served through TCRdb, limited to in-frame sequences with V and J called. Missing clones are a known gap in these copies; in checked studies unresolved V genes cover under half, and the rest lacks a known reason. The sample yields approximately 65,000 clones; more than 70% were counted once. The ten largest make up roughly 8% of the sample. The time point label here, explained by the study, means: baseline before first vaccination. The source material was peripheral blood, sampled on day 0 of AZD1222 vaccination. The receptors here all came from an adult in good health.

This chain links TRBV11-3 with TRBJ2-1; 9 bases agree with TRBD1. This CDR3 comprises 14 residues. Germline CDR1 is SGHNT and CDR2 is YENEEA. V lost 6 bases and J lost 6; bases outside the gene matches: 6. In nucleotides, the CDR3 is TGTGCCAGCAGTCGGGACAGGGCCATCAATGAGCAGTTCTTC. Its protein is CASSRDRAINEQFF.

The chain joins TRBV11-2 to TRBJ1-1; D is ambiguous. Looked up from germline, CDR1 is SGHAT and CDR2 is FQNNGV. The ends were cut back, 5 bases at V and 2 bases at J, with 12 bases in the middle. The length of the CDR3 is 14 residues. This CDR3 reads CASSPVAGNTEAFF. The DNA for the CDR3 is TGTGCCAGCAGCCCAGTTGCGGGAAACACTGAAGCTTTCTTT.

This rearrangement joins TRBV27 to TRBJ2-7; D is unresolved. The CDR3 runs to 13 residues. V was clipped by 3 bases and J by 6 bases, with 12 bases between them. Germline CDR1 MNHEY, CDR2 SMNVEV (reference sequence). The CDR3 reads CASSFGLEFEQYF. The CDR3 coding sequence is TGTGCCAGCAGTTTTGGGTTGGAATTCGAGCAGTACTTC.

On this clone: Other DNA variants within this sample encode the same CDR3. This chain joins TRBV7-6 and TRBJ2-7; D is ambiguous. In germline, CDR1 is SGHVS, CDR2 FNYEAQ. This CDR3 region has 15 residues. Trimming left V 0 bases short and J 0 bases short, with 9 bases between. CDR3 DNA: TGTGCCAGCAGCTTAGCGACCAGCTCCTCCTACGAGCAGTACTTC. It yields the protein CASSLATSSSYEQYF.

V usage is TRBV27 and J usage is TRBJ2-7; the D gene is possibly TRBD2 (5 bases). The CDR3 covers 14 residues. Germline loops: CDR1 MNHEY, CDR2 SMNVEV (reference sequence). With 0 bases removed from V and 1 base from J, the gap between germline ends came to 7 bases. Written as DNA, the CDR3 is TGTGCCAGCAGTTTATCTGAGGGTTCCTACGAGCAGTACTTC. Protein: CASSLSEGSYEQYF.